One sample yielded the 10 T cell receptor beta chains listed below, sequenced in a study of long-term antiretroviral therapy in people with HIV. The authors ran the immunoSEQ assay, v3.0, at survey level. Measured with immunoSEQ multiplex PCR; TCRdb has only the in-frame clones, and not every one. The table includes about 14,000 clones, 75% to 85% detected once. The specimen was unsorted PBMCs, collected 1.3 years before starting antiretroviral therapy. The source of these receptors is a man aged 35-49 years with HIV.

This chain links TRBV29-1 with TRBJ1-2; no firm D call. CDR1 is SQVTM and CDR2 is ANQGSEA in the germline V gene. Between the trimmed V and J ends, which lost 0 bases and 2 bases, there was a span of 7 bases. This CDR3 contains 13 residues. The CDR3 sequence is CSVEDQENYGYTF. The DNA for the CDR3 is TGCAGCGTTGAAGACCAGGAAAACTATGGCTACACCTTC.

The rearrangement joins TRBV19 to TRBJ2-5; a possible D gene is TRBD1 (5 bases). The CDR3 has 14 amino acids. Trimming shortened V by 5 bases and J by 2 bases, and 12 bases separated the two germline ends. Per germline, CDR1 LNHDA and CDR2 SQIVND (reference sequence). CDR3 amino acids: CASSLTDKQETQYF. Here the CDR3 DNA reads TGTGCCAGTAGTCTTACGGACAAGCAAGAGACCCAGTACTTC.

In this sample, this clone turned up once. The chain is built from TRBV10-3 and TRBJ1-3; no clear D gene. The length of the CDR3 is 14 residues. CDR1 is ENHRY, CDR2 SYGVKD, per germline. Deletions cut 6 bases from V and 0 bases from J, with 9 bases between. In DNA form, the CDR3 reads TGTGCCATCAGGGACTCCCGCTCTGGAAACACCATATATTTT. Its translation is CAIRDSRSGNTIYF.

By share, this clone ranks as medium-sized. The rearrangement joins TRBV27 to TRBJ1-1; D uncertain. Germline CDR1 and CDR2: MNHEY and SMNVEV (reference sequence). The CDR3 runs 13 residues. V was pared by 4 bases and J by 1 base, with 7 bases between. This CDR3 reads CASSWGGNTEAFF. The CDR3 bases are TGTGCCAGCAGTTGGGGAGGGAACACTGAAGCTTTCTTT.

V usage is TRBV28 and J usage is TRBJ1-1; D unclear. The V end lost 2 bases, the J end lost 6 bases, and 7 bases lay between the germline ends. This CDR3 has 12 amino acids. Germline V gene lookup returns CDR1 MDHEN and CDR2 SYDVKM. CDR3 sequence reads: CASSLGIAEAFF. The CDR3 DNA reads as TGTGCCAGCAGTTTAGGAATAGCTGAAGCTTTCTTT.

In DNA, the CDR3 is TGTGCCAGCAGCTTCCGGGACCTGGGGTACAATGAGCAGTTCTTC. This encodes CASSFRDLGYNEQFF. V is TRBV7-8 and J is TRBJ2-1, with D perhaps matching TRBD1 or TRBD2 (5 bases each). Germline CDR1 and CDR2: SGHVS and FQNEAQ. Trimming left V 3 bases short and J 4 bases short, with 13 bases between. The CDR3 is made up of 15 amino acids.

The chain's CDR3 is CASRPYELGYGYTF. Here the CDR3 DNA reads TGTGCCAGCAGACCCTATGAGCTGGGCTATGGCTACACCTTC. The chain is built from TRBV7-9 and TRBJ1-2; D is uncertain. Germline V gives CDR1 SEHNR, CDR2 FQNEAQ (reference sequence). The CDR3 loop spans 14 amino acids. V lost 6 bases and J lost 4, with 15 bases in between.

V gene TRBV5-6 combines with J gene TRBJ1-1, with D possibly matching TRBD1 (5 bases). The CDR3 is 12 residues long. The V end was cut by 4 bases, the J end by 6 bases, with 10 bases between. Germline-derived CDR1 and CDR2 are SGHDT and YYEEEE. The CDR3 region has the DNA TGTGCCAGCAGCCCGTTGGGGGCTGAAGCTTTCTTT. Translating it yields CASSPLGAEAFF.

The chain combines TRBV27 with TRBJ1-5; no reliable D call. With 3 bases removed from V and 6 bases from J, the gap between germline ends came to 12 bases. This CDR3 is 14 amino acids long. CDR1 and CDR2 from the germline V gene are MNHEY and SMNVEV (reference sequence). This CDR3 reads CASSFSSSVQPQHF. In DNA, the CDR3 is TGTGCCAGCAGTTTTAGTAGTTCTGTTCAGCCCCAGCATTTT.

The chain recombines TRBV2 with TRBJ1-4; weak D call: TRBD1 (6 bases). The length of the CDR3 is 14 residues. Trimming stripped 6 bases from V and 5 bases from J, with 13 bases between. Germline V gene lookup returns CDR1 SNHLY and CDR2 FYNNEI. The CDR3 protein is CASSPQGRNEKLFF. In DNA, the CDR3 is TGTGCCAGCAGCCCACAGGGTAGAAATGAAAAACTGTTTTTT.